The 7 T cell receptor beta chains below were found in one sample sequenced in a study of neurological immune-mediated disorders. In TCRdb, the 5' RACE reads were re-called with MiXCR into one record per CDR3 protein. The repertoire has 66,000 or so distinct CDR3 sequences, around 5.2% of them found once; the top ten carry approximately 3%. Sequencing was performed on PBMCs. The receptors shown here come from a woman aged 25 to 45 with multiple sclerosis.

This clonotype has ten or more counts. The rearrangement uses TRBV6-1 and TRBJ2-7; D remains unclear. Between the trimmed V and J ends, which lost 6 bases and 3 bases, there was a span of 6 bases. The CDR3 length is 11 residues. CDR1 is MNHNS, CDR2 SASEGT, per germline. Written as DNA, the CDR3 is TGTGCCAGCAGCGACCACTACGAGCAGTACTTC. It encodes CASSDHYEQYF.

This clonotype was recorded many times. The chain is built from TRBV5-1 and TRBJ1-5, with D tentatively TRBD1 (5 bases). This CDR3 spans 14 amino acids. V was shortened by 7 bases and J by 2 bases, with 13 bases between the two germline ends. Germline V gene data show CDR1 as SGHRS and CDR2 as YFSETQ. Here the CDR3 reads CASRGGDGNQPQHF. In nucleotides, the CDR3 is TGCGCCAGCCGGGGGGGGGACGGCAATCAGCCCCAGCATTTT.

This clonotype was observed many times. This chain links TRBV14 with TRBJ2-3; D gene unclear. Per the germline V gene, CDR1 is SGHDN and CDR2 is FVKESK. V lost 1 base to trimming and J lost 0 bases, with 14 bases between them. The CDR3 totals 17 residues. DNA of the CDR3: TGTGCCAGCAGCCAAGGCCCCAGAGGTTCTAGCACAGATACGCAGTATTTT. This codes for CASSQGPRGSSTDTQYF.

As concerns this clonotype: No conserved phenylalanine or tryptophan ends this CDR3, so it is likely a read error. J is TRBJ2-1 and V is TRBV20-1; 7 nucleotides line up with TRBD1. The germline V gene has CDR1 DFQATT and CDR2 SNEGSKA (reference sequence). CDR3 length: 15 residues. The CDR3 bases are TGCAGTGCTAGAGCCGGGACAGATTCCTACAAAGAGCAGTTCTAC. It translates to CSARAGTDSYKEQFY.

This clonotype was counted many times. The genes are TRBV12-3 or TRBV12-4 and TRBJ2-3, with TRBD2 as a possible D gene (5 bases). V dropped 3 bases and J dropped 4 bases, with 8 bases sitting between them. The CDR3 length is 13 residues. CDR3 nucleotide sequence: TGTGCCAGCAGTTTTTTCGGGGCAGATACGCAGTATTTT. As protein: CASSFFGADTQYF.

This clonotype was recorded at least ten times. This rearrangement joins TRBV28 to TRBJ2-3, with 10 bases aligning to TRBD2. This CDR3 is built from 16 residues. The V segment lost 7 bases and the J segment 1 base; nucleotides outside the gene matches: 8. The germline V gene encodes CDR1 MDHEN and CDR2 SYDVKM. CDR3 residues: CASIPQRGGGTDTQYF. The CDR3 DNA is TGTGCCAGCATCCCTCAGCGGGGGGGGGGCACAGATACGCAGTATTTT.

This clonotype is judged medium-sized. An end of the junction differs from the germline gene, which may be a read error. The V call is TRBV20-1, the J call TRBJ1-6; maybe TRBD1 (5 bases). The CDR3 sequence is 15 residues long. The V gene's germline CDR1 is DFQATT and CDR2 SNEGSKA (reference sequence). CDR3 amino acids: CSARDGRDHNSPLNF. In nucleotides, the CDR3 is TGCAGTGCTAGAGATGGACGGGACCATAATTCACCCCTCAACTTT.